Each of the 23 T cell receptor beta chains below was sequenced from the same sample in a study of blood T cell repertoires in COVID-19. Repertoires were generated with immunoSEQ multiplex PCR, while TCRdb's copy carries only in-frame clones and drops some. The sample yields 70,000 to 80,000 clones, 75% to 90% seen once. Sequenced sample: peripheral blood. These TCRs come from a woman at least 80 years old with active or convalescent COVID-19.

The V and J genes are TRBV11-1 and TRBJ1-1, with TRBD1 matching 7 bases. Unmatched junction bases numbered 3, after V lost 5 bases and J lost 0 bases. CDR3 length equals 14 residues. CDR1 SGHAT and CDR2 FQDESV come from the germline V gene (reference sequence). The CDR3: CASSLRGLNTEAFF. CDR3 nucleotide sequence: TGTGCCAGCAGCCTGAGGGGGCTGAACACTGAAGCTTTCTTT.

The chain has TRBV6-2 or TRBV6-3 and TRBJ2-5; tentative D call: TRBD1 (6 bases). Germline loops: CDR1 MNHEY, CDR2 SVGEGT. The CDR3 is made up of 15 amino acids. Trimming pared 6 bases from V and 4 bases from J, leaving 18 bases between. CDR3: CASSLLGGMGETQYF. The CDR3 coding sequence is TGTGCCAGCAGCCTTCTAGGGGGAATGGGAGAGACCCAGTACTTC.

The V gene is TRBV6-5, the J gene TRBJ1-1; possibly TRBD1 for D (5 bases). Trimming shortened V by 3 bases and J by 8 bases, and 13 bases separated the two germline ends. CDR1 MNHEY and CDR2 SVGAGI come from the germline V gene. The CDR3 sequence is 13 residues long. CDR3 nucleotides: TGTGCCAGCAGTTATACCCAGGGCAGGGAAGCTTTCTTT. Translation gives CASSYTQGREAFF.

This chain uses TRBV2 with TRBJ2-1; possible D gene TRBD2, 5 bases. The ends were cut back, 3 bases at V and 9 bases at J, with 18 bases in the middle. CDR1 and CDR2 from the germline V gene are SNHLY and FYNNEI. There are 15 residues in the CDR3. Here the CDR3 DNA reads TGTGCCAGCAGTGATAGGGCTAGGGCGGGTGGTGAGCAGTTCTTC. Encoded protein: CASSDRARAGGEQFF.

The V call is TRBV7-2, the J call TRBJ2-7; TRBD2 matches at 8 bases. In germline, CDR1 is SGHTA, CDR2 FQGNSA. The junction had 9 bases not matched to a gene; V was cut back by 5 bases and J by 0 bases. This CDR3 is 16 amino acids long. The CDR3 loop is CASSTLGGGISYEQYF. The CDR3 DNA reads as TGTGCCAGCAGCACCCTTGGCGGGGGGATCTCCTACGAGCAGTACTTC.

The genes are TRBV9 and TRBJ2-2; 10 nucleotides align to TRBD1. Germline values: CDR1 SGDLS, CDR2 YYNGEE. CDR3 size: 18 residues. After removal of 3 bases from V and 6 bases from J, the junction contained 14 bases not matched to a gene. The CDR3: CASSGGLWDRGISGELFF. The CDR3 DNA sequence: TGTGCCAGCAGCGGGGGGTTGTGGGACAGGGGAATTTCCGGGGAGCTGTTTTTT.

This clone was counted only a few times. At the DNA level, this CDR3 is encoded by other sequences in the same sample as well. The chain is built from TRBV9 and TRBJ2-3; D is possibly TRBD2 (5 bases). Germline V gives CDR1 SGDLS, CDR2 YYNGEE. CDR3 length equals 11 residues. V was clipped by 4 bases and J by 6 bases, with 6 bases between them. CDR3 sequence: CASSRGDTQYF. CDR3 bases: TGTGCCAGCAGCCGAGGGGATACGCAGTATTTT.

The J gene is TRBJ2-4, the V gene TRBV23-1, with D possibly being TRBD1 (8 bases). TRBV23-1 is noted as an ORF with a role that remains uncertain. The CDR3 covers 16 residues. V lost 2 bases to trimming and J lost 9 bases, with 20 bases between them. The CDR3 DNA follows: TGCGCCAGCAGTCAACCCGGGACAGGCTGGGGGGGCATTCAGTACTTC. Its protein is CASSQPGTGWGGIQYF.

The chain uses TRBV11-2 and TRBJ1-3, with D perhaps matching TRBD1 (5 bases). Germline V CDR1 and CDR2: SGHAT, FQNNGV. CDR3 length equals 14 residues. Trimming removed 7 bases from V and 0 bases from J, with 10 bases in between. The CDR3 is CASTWGSSGNTIYF. The DNA for the CDR3 is TGTGCCAGCACTTGGGGCTCCTCTGGAAACACCATATATTTT.

The gene calls are TRBV9 and TRBJ1-5; perhaps TRBD1 as D (5 bases). The V gene's germline CDR1 is SGDLS and CDR2 YYNGEE. With 2 bases removed from V and 0 bases from J, the gap between germline ends came to 9 bases. The CDR3 contains 15 residues. In DNA form, the CDR3 reads TGTGCCAGCAGCGTGACAGACGATAGCAATCAGCCCCAGCATTTT. This sequence encodes CASSVTDDSNQPQHF.

V and J are TRBV7-2 and TRBJ2-5; 10 nucleotides line up with TRBD2. This CDR3 contains 13 residues. J lost 5 bases, V lost 8 bases, and 5 bases had no gene match. CDR1 is SGHTA, CDR2 FQGNSA, per germline. The CDR3 sequence is CASSAGGPETQYF. As DNA, the CDR3 is TGTGCCAGCTCAGCGGGGGGGCCGGAGACCCAGTACTTC. Full variable domain (outside the CDR3, taken from reference TRBV7-2 and TRBJ2-5): GAGVSQSPSNKVTEKGKDVELRCDPISGHTALYWYRQSLGQGLEFLIYFQGNSAPDKSGLPSDRFSAERTGGSVSTLTIQRTQQEDSAVYLCASSAGGPETQYFGPGTRLLVL.

This rearrangement joins TRBV2 to TRBJ1-1; possibly TRBD1 for D (5 bases). Germline lookup yields CDR1 SNHLY and CDR2 FYNNEI. The CDR3 length is 12 residues. V was cut by 6 bases and J by 6 bases, with 11 bases left in between. The CDR3 is CASRVGLAEAFF. The CDR3 region has the DNA TGTGCCAGCAGAGTGGGACTAGCTGAAGCTTTCTTT.

This chain joins TRBV28 and TRBJ2-2, with D perhaps TRBD1 (6 bases). Germline V lookup: CDR1 MDHEN, CDR2 SYDVKM. The CDR3 consists of 14 residues. Trimming took off 9 bases at V and 8 bases at J, with 19 bases between the two ends. CDR3 loop: CASLRDTLGGELFF. CDR3 DNA sequence: TGTGCCAGTCTCCGGGACACTCTCGGTGGGGAGCTGTTTTTT.

The chain joins TRBV19 to TRBJ1-3; D gene uncertain. Trimming took off 9 bases at V and 4 bases at J, with 13 bases between the two ends. CDR1 is LNHDA, CDR2 SQIVND, per germline (reference sequence). The CDR3 covers 13 residues. CDR3 residues: CASSVGFGNTIYF. The CDR3 DNA follows: TGTGCCAGCAGCGTTGGGTTCGGAAACACCATATATTTT. Supplemented by reference TRBV19 and TRBJ1-3, the full variable domain reads DGGITQSPKYLFRKEGQNVTLSCEQNLNHDAMYWYRQDPGQGLRLIYYSQIVNDFQKGDIAEGYSVSREKKESFPLTVTSAQKNPTAFYLCASSVGFGNTIYFGEGSWLTVV.

The chain joins TRBV19 to TRBJ2-7; 7 bases agree with TRBD1. Per germline, CDR1 LNHDA and CDR2 SQIVND (reference sequence). Trimming removed 9 bases from V and 1 base from J; junction bases left unmatched: 12. The CDR3 is made up of 15 amino acids. The CDR3 protein is CASRDSDLISYEQYF. The CDR3 DNA reads TGTGCCAGCCGGGACAGCGACCTTATTTCCTACGAGCAGTACTTC.

This clone has more than one count but fewer than ten. The rearrangement links TRBV10-1 to TRBJ2-1, with 12 bases identical to TRBD2. This CDR3 comprises 15 residues. Germline V lookup: CDR1 WNHNN, CDR2 SYGVQD (reference sequence). Losses at the gene ends were 4 bases for V and 6 bases for J; bases not matched to a gene: 4. CDR3 nucleotides: TGCGCCAGCAGTGCTAGCGGGGGGGCCGGCAATGAGCAGTTCTTC. Amino acids: CASSASGGAGNEQFF.

The CDR3 loop reads CASSTTGQGGGKLFF. CDR3 nucleotides: TGTGCCAGTAGTACGACGGGACAGGGTGGAGGAAAACTGTTTTTT. The gene calls are TRBV19 and TRBJ1-4; 9 bases are shared with TRBD1. The CDR3 runs 15 residues. Germline assignment: CDR1 LNHDA and CDR2 SQIVND (reference sequence). V gave up 4 bases and J gave up 10 bases; unmatched junction bases: 10.

This clone was recorded only once. V gene TRBV6-2 or TRBV6-3 combines with J gene TRBJ1-4, with a tentative D call TRBD1 (6 bases). This CDR3 is 15 amino acids long. Germline V gives CDR1 MNHEY, CDR2 SVGEGT. V was pared by 5 bases and J by 10 bases, with 20 bases between. The CDR3: CASSPQGPEFGKLFF. CDR3 nucleotide sequence: TGTGCCAGCAGTCCGCAGGGGCCGGAATTTGGAAAACTGTTTTTT.

The chain uses TRBV5-1 and TRBJ2-7, with D possibly matching TRBD1 (6 bases). Trimming removed 0 bases at V and 0 bases at J, with 10 bases between. The CDR3 consists of 15 residues. Per germline, CDR1 SGHRS and CDR2 YFSETQ. The chain's CDR3 is CASSLAGTTSYEQYF. For the CDR3, the DNA is TGCGCCAGCAGCTTGGCCGGGACAACCTCCTACGAGCAGTACTTC.

The chain uses TRBV6-5 and TRBJ2-7, with 7 positions matching TRBD1. The V and J ends lost 8 bases and 6 bases, in that order; junction bases with no gene match: 4. This CDR3 is built from 11 residues. Looked up from germline, CDR1 is MNHEY and CDR2 is SVGAGI. CDR3 residues: CASYRDSEQYF. The CDR3 nucleotides are TGTGCCAGCTACCGGGACAGCGAGCAGTACTTC.

This clone is a singleton in its sample. The V and J genes are TRBV24-1 and TRBJ1-2; possibly TRBD1 for D (6 bases). Germline V gives CDR1 KGHDR, CDR2 SFDVKD. V lost 3 bases to trimming and J lost 8 bases, with 27 bases between them. The CDR3 is 18 residues long. The CDR3 reads CATSDPRDPRGVPGGYTF. As DNA, the CDR3 is TGTGCCACCAGTGATCCTAGGGACCCCAGGGGTGTCCCTGGAGGCTACACCTTC.

This chain joins TRBV10-3 and TRBJ1-6; 7 bases fit TRBD1. V shed 9 bases and J 2 bases; nucleotides not matched to a gene: 7. The CDR3 sequence is 15 residues long. Germline CDR1 is ENHRY and CDR2 is SYGVKD. The CDR3 nucleotides read TGTGCCATTGGCACAGGGGAGACCTATAATTCACCCCTCCACTTT. Protein sequence: CAIGTGETYNSPLHF.

The chain combines TRBV9 with TRBJ1-2; D possibly corresponds to TRBD1 (6 bases). Germline loops: CDR1 SGDLS, CDR2 YYNGEE. V was shortened by 3 bases and J by 3 bases, with 24 bases between the two germline ends. This CDR3 has 18 residues. For the CDR3, the DNA is TGTGCCAGCAGCGCATCATCCACGCACAGGGCCTCCTACTATGGCTACACCTTC. Translating it yields CASSASSTHRASYYGYTF.